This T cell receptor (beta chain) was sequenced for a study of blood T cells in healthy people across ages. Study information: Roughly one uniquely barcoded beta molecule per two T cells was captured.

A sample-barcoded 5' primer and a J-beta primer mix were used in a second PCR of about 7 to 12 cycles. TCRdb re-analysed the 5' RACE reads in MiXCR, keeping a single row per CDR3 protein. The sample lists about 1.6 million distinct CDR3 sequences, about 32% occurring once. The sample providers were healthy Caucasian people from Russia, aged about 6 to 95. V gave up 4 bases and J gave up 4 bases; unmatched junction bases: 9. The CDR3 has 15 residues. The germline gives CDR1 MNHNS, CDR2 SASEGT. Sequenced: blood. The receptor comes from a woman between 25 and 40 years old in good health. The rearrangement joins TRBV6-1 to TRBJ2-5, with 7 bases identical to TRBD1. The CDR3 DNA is TGTGCCAGCAGTGCCGAGACAGGGCCGGGAGAGACCCAGTACTTC. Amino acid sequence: CASSAETGPGETQYF.